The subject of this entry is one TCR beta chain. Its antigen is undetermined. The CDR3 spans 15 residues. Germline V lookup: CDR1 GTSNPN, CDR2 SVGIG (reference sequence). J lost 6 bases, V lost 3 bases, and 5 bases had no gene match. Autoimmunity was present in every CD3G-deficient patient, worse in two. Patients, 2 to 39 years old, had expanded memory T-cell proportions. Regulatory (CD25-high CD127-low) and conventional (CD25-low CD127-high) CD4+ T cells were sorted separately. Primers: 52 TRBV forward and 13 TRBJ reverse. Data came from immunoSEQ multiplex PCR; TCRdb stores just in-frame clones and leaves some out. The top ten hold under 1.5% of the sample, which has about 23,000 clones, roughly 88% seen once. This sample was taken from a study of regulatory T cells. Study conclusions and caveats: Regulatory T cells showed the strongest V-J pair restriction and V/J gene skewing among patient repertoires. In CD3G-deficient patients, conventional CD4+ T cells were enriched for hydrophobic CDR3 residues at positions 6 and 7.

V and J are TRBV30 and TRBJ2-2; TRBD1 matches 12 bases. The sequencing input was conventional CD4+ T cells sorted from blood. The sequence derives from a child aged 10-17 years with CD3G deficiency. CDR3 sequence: CAWSGDRGRPGELFF. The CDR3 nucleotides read TGTGCCTGGAGCGGGGACAGGGGGCGGCCCGGGGAGCTGTTTTTT.